This TCR beta chain stems from a study of shared clonotypes between healthy human individuals. General study findings and limits: Enrolling few donors narrowed the genetic and exposure-history diversity that was represented.

Terminally differentiated effector memory CD45RA+ cells were excluded from the naive CD8 cells, which were CD45RO-negative and positively selected for CCR7. This clone was found a few times. Its specificity is not known. V gave up 5 bases and J gave up 9 bases, with 13 bases separating them. The CDR3 covers 12 residues. Germline values: CDR1 LGHNA, CDR2 YNFKEQ. Clones were read by immunoSEQ multiplex PCR, and TCRdb kept only the in-frame ones, dropping some. The sample lists around 2.1 million clones; roughly 91% were seen once. Sequencing was done on a sample of naive CD8+ T cells from PBMCs. The V and J genes are TRBV4-2 and TRBJ1-1; the D is unclear. The receptor was isolated from a man aged 18-30 years in good health. Some clones in this sample may be carry-over from other donors' samples. The DNA for the CDR3 is TGTGCCAGCAGCGGCGATGGGTTCAAAGCTTTCTTT. This codes for CASSGDGFKAFF.